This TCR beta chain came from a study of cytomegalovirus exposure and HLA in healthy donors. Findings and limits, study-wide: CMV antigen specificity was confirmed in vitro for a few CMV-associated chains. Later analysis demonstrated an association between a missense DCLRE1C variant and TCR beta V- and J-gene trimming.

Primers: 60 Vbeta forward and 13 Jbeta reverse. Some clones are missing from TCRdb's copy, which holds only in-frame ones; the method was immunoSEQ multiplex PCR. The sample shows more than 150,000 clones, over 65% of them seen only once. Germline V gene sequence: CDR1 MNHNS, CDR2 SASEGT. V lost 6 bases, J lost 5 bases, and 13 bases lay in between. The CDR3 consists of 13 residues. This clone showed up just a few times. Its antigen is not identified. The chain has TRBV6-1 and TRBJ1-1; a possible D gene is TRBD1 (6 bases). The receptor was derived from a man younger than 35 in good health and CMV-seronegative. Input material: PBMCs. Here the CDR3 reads CASSQGRSTEAFF. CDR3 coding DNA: TGTGCCAGCAGCCAGGGGCGGTCGACTGAAGCTTTCTTT.